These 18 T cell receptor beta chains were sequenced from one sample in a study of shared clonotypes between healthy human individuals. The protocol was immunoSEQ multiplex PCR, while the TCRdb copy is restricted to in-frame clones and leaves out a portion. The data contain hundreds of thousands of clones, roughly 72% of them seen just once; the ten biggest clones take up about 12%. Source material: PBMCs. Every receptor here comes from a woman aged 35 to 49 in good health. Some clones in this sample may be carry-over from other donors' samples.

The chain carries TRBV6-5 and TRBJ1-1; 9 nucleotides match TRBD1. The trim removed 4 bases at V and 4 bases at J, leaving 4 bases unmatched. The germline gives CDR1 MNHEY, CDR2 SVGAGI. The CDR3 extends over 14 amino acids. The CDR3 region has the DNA TGTGCCAGCAGTTCGGGACAGGGAAGCACTGAAGCTTTCTTT. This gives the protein CASSSGQGSTEAFF.

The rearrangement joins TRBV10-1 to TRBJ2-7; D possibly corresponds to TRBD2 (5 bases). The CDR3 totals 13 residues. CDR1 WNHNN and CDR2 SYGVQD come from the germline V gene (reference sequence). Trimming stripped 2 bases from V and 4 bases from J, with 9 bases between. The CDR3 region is CASSESGRYEQYF. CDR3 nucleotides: TGCGCCAGCAGTGAGAGCGGCAGGTACGAGCAGTACTTC.

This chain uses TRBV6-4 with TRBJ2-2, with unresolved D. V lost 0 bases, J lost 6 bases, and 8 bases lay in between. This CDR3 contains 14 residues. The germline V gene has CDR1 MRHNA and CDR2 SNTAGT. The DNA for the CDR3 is TGTGCCAGCAGTGACTCCGGTGGGGCCGGGGAGCTGTTTTTT. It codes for CASSDSGGAGELFF.

CDR3 DNA: TGTGCCATCAGTGGACTAGCGGGAGATACCGGGGAGCTGTTTTTT. It is translated as CAISGLAGDTGELFF. This chain uses TRBV10-3 with TRBJ2-2; 12 positions match TRBD2. Per the germline V gene, CDR1 is ENHRY and CDR2 is SYGVKD. The CDR3 runs to 15 residues. Trimming at V came to 4 bases and at J to 5 bases, leaving 2 bases not matched to a gene.

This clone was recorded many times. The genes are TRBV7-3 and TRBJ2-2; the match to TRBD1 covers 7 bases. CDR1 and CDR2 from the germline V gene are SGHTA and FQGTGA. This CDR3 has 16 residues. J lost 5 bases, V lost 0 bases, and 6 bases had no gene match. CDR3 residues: CASSLTTGADTGELFF. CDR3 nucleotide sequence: TGTGCCAGCAGCTTAACAACAGGGGCAGATACCGGGGAGCTGTTTTTT.

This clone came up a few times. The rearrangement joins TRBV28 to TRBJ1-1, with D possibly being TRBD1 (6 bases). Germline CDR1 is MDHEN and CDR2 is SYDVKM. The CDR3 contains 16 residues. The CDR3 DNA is TGTGCTACACTTGGACAGTCATATCGGCTGAACACTGAAGCTTTCTTT. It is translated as CATLGQSYRLNTEAFF.

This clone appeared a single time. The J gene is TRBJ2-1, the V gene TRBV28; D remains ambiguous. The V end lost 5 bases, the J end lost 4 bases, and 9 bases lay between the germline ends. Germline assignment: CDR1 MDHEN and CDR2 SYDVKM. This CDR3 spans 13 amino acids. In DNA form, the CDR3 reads TGTGCCAGCAGTCGTCAGATGTACAATGAGCAGTTCTTC. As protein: CASSRQMYNEQFF. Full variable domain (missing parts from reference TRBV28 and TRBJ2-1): DVKVTQSSRYLVKRTGEKVFLECVQDMDHENMFWYRQDPGLGLRLIYFSYDVKMKEKGDIPEGYSVSREKKERFSLILESASTNQTSMYLCASSRQMYNEQFFGPGTRLTVL.

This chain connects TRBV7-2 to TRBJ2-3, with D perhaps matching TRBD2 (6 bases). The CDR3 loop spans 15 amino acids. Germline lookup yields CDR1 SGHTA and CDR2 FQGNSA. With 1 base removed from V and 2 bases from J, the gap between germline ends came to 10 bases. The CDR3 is CASSLVGGITDTQYF. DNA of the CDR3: TGTGCCAGCAGCTTAGTTGGCGGGATCACAGATACGCAGTATTTT.

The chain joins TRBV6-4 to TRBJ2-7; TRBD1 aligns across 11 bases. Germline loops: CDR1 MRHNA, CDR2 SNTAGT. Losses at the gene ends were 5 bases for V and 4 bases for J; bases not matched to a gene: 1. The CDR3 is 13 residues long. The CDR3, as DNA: TGTGCCAGCAGTCGGGACAGGGGGTACGAGCAGTACTTC. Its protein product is CASSRDRGYEQYF.

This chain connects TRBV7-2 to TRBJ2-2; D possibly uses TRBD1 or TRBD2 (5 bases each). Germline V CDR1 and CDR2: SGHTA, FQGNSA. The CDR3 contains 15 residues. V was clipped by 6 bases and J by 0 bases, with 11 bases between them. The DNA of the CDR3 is TGTGCCAGCAGTTCGGGACGGTCGAACACCGGGGAGCTGTTTTTT. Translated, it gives CASSSGRSNTGELFF.

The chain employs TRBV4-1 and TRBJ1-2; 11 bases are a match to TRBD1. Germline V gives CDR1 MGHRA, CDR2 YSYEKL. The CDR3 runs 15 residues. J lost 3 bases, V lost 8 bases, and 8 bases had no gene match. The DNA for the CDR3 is TGCGCCAGCTGGGGACAGGGGGAAAAGGACTATGGCTACACCTTC. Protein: CASWGQGEKDYGYTF.

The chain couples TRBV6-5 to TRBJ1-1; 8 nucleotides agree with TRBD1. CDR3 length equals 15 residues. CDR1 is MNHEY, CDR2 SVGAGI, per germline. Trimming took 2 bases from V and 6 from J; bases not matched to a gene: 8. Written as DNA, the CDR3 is TGTGCCAGCAGTTACCGCGGACAGGGAGGTTCTGAAGCTTTCTTT. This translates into CASSYRGQGGSEAFF.

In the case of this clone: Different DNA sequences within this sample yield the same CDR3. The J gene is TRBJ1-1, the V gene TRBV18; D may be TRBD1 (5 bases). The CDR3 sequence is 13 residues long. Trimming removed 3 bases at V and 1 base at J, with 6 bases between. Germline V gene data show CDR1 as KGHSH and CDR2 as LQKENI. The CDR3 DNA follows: TGTGCCAGCTCACCGGGACGGAACACTGAAGCTTTCTTT. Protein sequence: CASSPGRNTEAFF.

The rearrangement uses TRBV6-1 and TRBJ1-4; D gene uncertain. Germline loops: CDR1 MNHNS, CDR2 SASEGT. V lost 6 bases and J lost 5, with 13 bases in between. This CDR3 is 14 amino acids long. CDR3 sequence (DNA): TGTGCCAGCAGAGATGGACGGAGGAATGAAAAACTGTTTTTT. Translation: CASRDGRRNEKLFF.

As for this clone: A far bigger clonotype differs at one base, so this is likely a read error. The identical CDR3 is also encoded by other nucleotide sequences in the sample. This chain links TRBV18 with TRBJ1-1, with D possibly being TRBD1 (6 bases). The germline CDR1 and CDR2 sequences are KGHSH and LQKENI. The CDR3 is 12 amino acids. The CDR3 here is CASSPQGAEAFF. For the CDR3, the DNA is TGCGCCAGCTCACCACAGGGTGCTGAAGCTTTCTTT.

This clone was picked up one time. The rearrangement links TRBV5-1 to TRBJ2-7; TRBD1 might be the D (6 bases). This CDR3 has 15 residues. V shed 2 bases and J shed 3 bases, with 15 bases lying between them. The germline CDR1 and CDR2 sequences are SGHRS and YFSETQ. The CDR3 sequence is CASSFTYDRNYEQYF. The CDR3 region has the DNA TGCGCCAGCAGCTTTACTTACGACAGGAACTACGAGCAGTACTTC.

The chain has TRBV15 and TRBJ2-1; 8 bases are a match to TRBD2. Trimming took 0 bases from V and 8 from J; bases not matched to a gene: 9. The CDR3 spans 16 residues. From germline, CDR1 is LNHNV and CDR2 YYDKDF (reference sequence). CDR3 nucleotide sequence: TGTGCCACCAGCAGAGATTGGCGGGAGGATATAGATGAGCAGTTCTTC. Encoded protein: CATSRDWREDIDEQFF.

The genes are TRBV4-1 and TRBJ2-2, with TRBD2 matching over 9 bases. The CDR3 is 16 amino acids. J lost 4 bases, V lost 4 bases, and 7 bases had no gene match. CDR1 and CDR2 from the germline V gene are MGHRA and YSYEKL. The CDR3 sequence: CASSLAGGRLTGELFF. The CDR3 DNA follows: TGCGCCAGCAGCCTCGCGGGAGGGCGGCTCACCGGGGAGCTGTTTTTT.